This is a list of T cell receptor beta chains from one sample in a study of blood T cell repertoires in COVID-19. Repertoires were generated with immunoSEQ multiplex PCR, while TCRdb's copy carries only in-frame clones and drops some. The sample lists approximately 220,000 clones, under 90% occurring once. Sample: PBMCs or T cells enriched from blood (not recorded which). These receptors originate from a woman in her 30s with acute COVID-19. The CDR3 runs from the conserved cysteine through the conserved F or W. A D gene is named only where the DNA matches it firmly. Expanded clones are given a class, and other clones once, few, many or no size at all.

TRBV28	TRBD1	TRBJ2-5	NA	TGTGCCAGCAGTTTCGGTGACAGGGCAGAGACCCAGTACTTC	CASSFGDRAETQYF
TRBV27	TRBD2	TRBJ2-1	NA	TGTGCCAGCAGTTGGGAGGGGTCAAATGAGCAGTTCTTC	CASSWEGSNEQFF
TRBV5-6	TRBD1	TRBJ1-5	NA	TGTGCCAGCAACCGACAGGGGGCCAATCAGCCCCAGCATTTT	CASNRQGANQPQHF
TRBV19	NA	TRBJ2-3	NA	TGTGCCAGTAGTATATGGGGCATTGGCGCAGATACGCAGTATTTT	CASSIWGIGADTQYF
TRBV6-5	NA	TRBJ2-7	NA	TGTGCCAGCACCCCTTGGGGCAGTAACTACGAGCAGTACTTC	CASTPWGSNYEQYF
TRBV10-3	NA	TRBJ1-1	NA	TGTGCCATCAGTGAGAAGGCAGAGGCCCCTGAAGCTTTCTTT	CAISEKAEAPEAFF
TRBV2	NA	TRBJ2-5	NA	TGTGCCAGCCGCTGGGACAATCAAGAGACCCAGTACTTC	CASRWDNQETQYF
TRBV29-1	TRBD2	TRBJ2-2	NA	TGCAGCGTTGCAAGCCCCAGCGGGGGGGCTGTGTCAGGGGAGCTGTTTTTT	CSVASPSGGAVSGELFF
TRBV7-9	NA	TRBJ1-3	NA	TGTGCCAGCAGCTCCCGTAACGGGGGAGGAAACACCATATATTTT	CASSSRNGGGNTIYF
TRBV3-1/TRBV3-2	NA	TRBJ1-1	NA	TGTGCCAGCATCTCTAACACTGAAGCTTTCTTT	CASISNTEAFF
TRBV4-3	NA	TRBJ1-5	NA	TGCGCCAGCAGCCAAGACGCCGGGGAAAATCAGCCCCAGCATTTT	CASSQDAGENQPQHF
TRBV7-8	NA	TRBJ2-2	NA	TGTGCCAGCAGCCACGCCCCAGGAACCGGGGAGCTGTTTTTT	CASSHAPGTGELFF
TRBV3-1/TRBV3-2	NA	TRBJ2-1	NA	TGTGCCAGCAGCCACCACGGGACAAACAATGAGCAGTTCTTC	CASSHHGTNNEQFF
TRBV3-1/TRBV3-2	NA	TRBJ1-2	NA	TGTGCCAGCAGCCCCAATGGCGGGGCCGGCGGCTACACCTTC	CASSPNGGAGGYTF
TRBV24-1	TRBD1	TRBJ2-3	once	TGTGCCACCAGTGACCCGACAGGGAGCCCAGATACGCAGTATTTT	CATSDPTGSPDTQYF
TRBV6-5	NA	TRBJ2-2	NA	TGTGCCAGCAGTCCGGACAGTTCCGGGGAGCTGTTTTTT	CASSPDSSGELFF
TRBV18	NA	TRBJ1-1	NA	TGTGCCAGCTCCCCGCGAGGACAGCCGAACACTGAAGCTTTCTTT	CASSPRGQPNTEAFF
TRBV18	TRBD2	TRBJ2-2	once	TGTGCCAGCTCAACCGGGACTAGCGCCGGGGAGCTGTTTTTT	CASSTGTSAGELFF
TRBV6-5	NA	TRBJ2-7	NA	TGTGCCAGCAGCCGGGACAAAACCTACGAGCAGTACTTC	CASSRDKTYEQYF
TRBV29-1	NA	TRBJ1-2	NA	TGCAGCGGGGCGGGAGATAACTATGGCTACACCTTC	CSGAGDNYGYTF
TRBV18	NA	TRBJ1-1	NA	TGTGCCAGCTCGCTCCAGGGTCTGTCTGAAGCTTTCTTT	CASSLQGLSEAFF
TRBV5-4	NA	TRBJ2-2	NA	TGTGCCAGCAGTACGGGCGGGGAGCTGTTTTTT	CASSTGGELFF
TRBV9	NA	TRBJ1-2	NA	TGTGCCAGCAGCGGCGGACAGCAGAGTCCGTCCGGCTACACCTTC	CASSGGQQSPSGYTF
TRBV25-1	TRBD2	TRBJ2-1	NA	TGTGCCAGCAGTCCCTGGACTAGCGGGGGGGCGGGGTTGGATGAGCAGTTCTTC	CASSPWTSGGAGLDEQFF
TRBV30	NA	TRBJ1-5	few	TGTGCCTTTTCGGGGGACCTCAATCAGCCCCAGCATTTT	CAFSGDLNQPQHF
TRBV3-1/TRBV3-2	NA	TRBJ1-1	NA	TGTGCCAGCAGCCAAGCACACCTGAACACTGAAGCTTTCTTT	CASSQAHLNTEAFF
TRBV30	NA	TRBJ2-3	NA	TGTGCCTGGAGTGATTTGGGGGGTGGCACAGATACGCAGTATTTT	CAWSDLGGGTDTQYF
TRBV7-2	TRBD1	TRBJ1-5	NA	TGTGCCAGCAGCTCCTCACAGGGGTTAGGTCAGCCCCAGCATTTT	CASSSSQGLGQPQHF
TRBV10-3	TRBD1	TRBJ1-3	NA	TGTGCCATCAGTGATCAGCGGACAGGGGGCGACGGAAACACCATATATTTT	CAISDQRTGGDGNTIYF
TRBV5-4	TRBD1	TRBJ2-7	NA	TGTGCCAGCAGCGCGAACCGGGACAGCGGAGGTTACGAGCAGTACTTC	CASSANRDSGGYEQYF
TRBV7-2	TRBD1	TRBJ1-6	NA	TGTGCCAGCAGCTTAACACCGGGACAGGGCTATTCACCCCTCCACTTT	CASSLTPGQGYSPLHF
TRBV18	TRBD1	TRBJ1-5	NA	TGTGCCAGCTCACCCGACAGGGACCAGCCCCAGCATTTT	CASSPDRDQPQHF
TRBV7-3	NA	TRBJ1-1	NA	TGTGCCAGCAGCTTAACGGGGGAGGCTGAAGCTTTCTTT	CASSLTGEAEAFF
TRBV5-4	TRBD1	TRBJ2-3	NA	TGTGCCAGCAGCAAGACAGGGGGTAACGCAGATACGCAGTATTTT	CASSKTGGNADTQYF
TRBV9	NA	TRBJ2-7	NA	TGTGCCAGCAGTAGTGGGGCAGCCACCACCCCTACCAAGCAGTACTTC	CASSSGAATTPTKQYF
TRBV19	TRBD1	TRBJ2-7	NA	TGTGCCAGTAGTACGCCTACCGGGACAGGGTCGTCCTACGAGCAGTACTTC	CASSTPTGTGSSYEQYF
TRBV6-5	NA	TRBJ2-5	NA	TGTGCCAGCAGTCGGCTCGTAGGGGAAGAGACCCAGTACTTC	CASSRLVGEETQYF
TRBV15	NA	TRBJ1-5	few	TGTGCCACCACGCAGGGCGTAGGTCCCCAGCATTTT	CATTQGVGPQHF
TRBV7-2	NA	TRBJ1-2	NA	TGTGCCAGCAGCTTAAGAATAGGGAGTACCATCTATGGCTACACCTTC	CASSLRIGSTIYGYTF
TRBV9	NA	TRBJ1-3	once	TGTGCCAGCAGCGTAGGTCCAGAGGTGAACACCATATATTTT	CASSVGPEVNTIYF
TRBV24-1	NA	TRBJ2-3	NA	TGTGCCACCAGTCGGGCAGGGGGCACAGATACGCAGTATTTT	CATSRAGGTDTQYF
TRBV30	TRBD1	TRBJ1-1	NA	TGTGCCTGGAGGGACACGGGACAGGGGAACACTGAAGCTTTCTTT	CAWRDTGQGNTEAFF
TRBV4-3	TRBD2	TRBJ2-7	few	TGCGCCAGCAGCCAAGATTCCGGGGGGGCTGTCGAGCAGTACTTC	CASSQDSGGAVEQYF
TRBV6-5	NA	TRBJ1-4	NA	TGTGCCAGCAGTTATGGGCCGACAAGTGAAAAACTGTTTTTT	CASSYGPTSEKLFF
TRBV7-8	TRBD1	TRBJ1-2	NA	TGTGCCAGCAGCTTAACAGGGGCACTCTATGGCTACACCTTC	CASSLTGALYGYTF
TRBV25-1	TRBD1	TRBJ2-2	NA	TGTGCCAGCAGTGATCTAGGACAGGGTGCGACCGGGGAGCTGTTTTTT	CASSDLGQGATGELFF
TRBV9	NA	TRBJ2-1	NA	TGTGCCAGCAGCGTAGCCTGGGGGGACGCACGTGAGCAGTTCTTC	CASSVAWGDAREQFF
TRBV10-3	TRBD2	TRBJ2-1	NA	TGTGCCATCAGCAGAGCGACTAGCGGGGGGGACAATGAGCAGTTCTTC	CAISRATSGGDNEQFF